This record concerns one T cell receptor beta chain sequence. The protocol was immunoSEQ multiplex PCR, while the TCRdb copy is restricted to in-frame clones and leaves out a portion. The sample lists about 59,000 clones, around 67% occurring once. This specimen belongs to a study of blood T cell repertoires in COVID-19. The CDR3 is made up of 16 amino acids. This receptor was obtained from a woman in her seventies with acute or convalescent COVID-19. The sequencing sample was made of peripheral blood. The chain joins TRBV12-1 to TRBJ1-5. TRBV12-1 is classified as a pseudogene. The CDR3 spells CASSSPPGRNNQPQHF. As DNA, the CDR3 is TGTGCCAGCAGCTCCCCCCCGGGGAGGAACAATCAGCCCCAGCATTTT.